These 9 T cell receptor beta chains originate from one sample sequenced in a study of CD8 T cells in ankylosing spondylitis. TCRdb re-analysed the 5' RACE reads in MiXCR, keeping a single row per CDR3 protein. The sample lists 35,000 to 50,000 distinct CDR3 sequences; under 4.5% were seen once. Sequencing was performed on blood, either unsorted or a sorted T cell fraction (not recorded which). The origin of the receptors is a female donor with ankylosing spondylitis or in good health (not recorded which).

This clonotype was observed at least ten times. CDR3 protein: CASGKGDSDTEAFF. The CDR3 DNA sequence: TGTGCCAGCGGAAAAGGGGATTCGGACACTGAAGCTTTCTTT. The chain combines TRBV9 with TRBJ1-1; TRBD1 is a possible D gene (5 bases). The CDR3 is 14 residues long. Germline V gene lookup returns CDR1 SGDLS and CDR2 YYNGEE. Trimming pared 7 bases from V and 3 bases from J, leaving 16 bases between.

This clonotype appeared many times. The V gene is TRBV9, the J gene TRBJ2-2; weak D call: TRBD1 (8 bases). Germline CDR1 and CDR2: SGDLS and YYNGEE. The CDR3 sequence is 15 residues long. Trimming left V 5 bases short and J 1 base short, with 12 bases between. For the CDR3, the DNA is TGTGCCAGCAGGGGAGGGACAGGGAACACCGGGGAGCTGTTTTTT. This translates into CASRGGTGNTGELFF.

There are many counts of this clonotype. The rearrangement links TRBV9 to TRBJ2-1; D gene unclear. Trimming stripped 4 bases from V and 7 bases from J, with 15 bases between. Per germline, CDR1 SGDLS and CDR2 YYNGEE. The CDR3 runs to 14 residues. Written as DNA, the CDR3 is TGTGCCAGCAGCTCCCGGACCGTGGGGAATGAGCAGTTCTTC. This translates into CASSSRTVGNEQFF.

The sample holds many counts of this clonotype. The genes are TRBV9 and TRBJ1-6; D unresolved. V was clipped by 0 bases and J by 6 bases, with 13 bases between them. The CDR3 is 16 residues long. Germline assignment: CDR1 SGDLS and CDR2 YYNGEE. The CDR3 loop reads CASSVADGIVNSPLHF. The CDR3 nucleotides are TGTGCCAGCAGCGTAGCTGACGGGATCGTTAATTCACCCCTCCACTTT.

This clonotype was counted many times. The V call is TRBV9, the J call TRBJ2-1; D uncertain. Trimming shortened V by 1 base and J by 9 bases, and 14 bases separated the two germline ends. The CDR3 has 14 residues. Looked up from germline, CDR1 is SGDLS and CDR2 is YYNGEE. The CDR3 DNA is TGTGCCAGCAGCGTAAACGGCAGGAACGGTGAGCAGTTCTTC. Protein sequence: CASSVNGRNGEQFF.

This clonotype was detected ten times or more. The chain couples TRBV9 to TRBJ2-5; D possibly corresponds to TRBD2 (5 bases). The CDR3 extends over 16 amino acids. The germline V and J ends were trimmed by 4 bases and 7 bases, with 23 bases remaining between them. Germline values: CDR1 SGDLS, CDR2 YYNGEE. The CDR3 protein is CASSPHADLLGMTQYF. The CDR3 DNA sequence: TGTGCCAGCAGCCCCCACGCGGACCTACTAGGGATGACCCAGTACTTC.

This clonotype was seen at least ten times. CDR3 nucleotides: TGTGCCAGCAGCGTACCCGAGACAGATACGCAGTATTTT. This translates into CASSVPETDTQYF. J is TRBJ2-3 and V is TRBV9; D not certain. The V and J ends lost 1 base and 3 bases respectively, with 6 bases between them. Germline V lookup: CDR1 SGDLS, CDR2 YYNGEE. The CDR3 has 13 amino acids.

This clonotype was seen many times. V usage is TRBV9 and J usage is TRBJ1-3, with D unclear. The germline V and J ends were trimmed by 0 bases and 0 bases, with 10 bases remaining between them. CDR1 SGDLS and CDR2 YYNGEE come from the germline V gene. The CDR3 extends over 16 amino acids. The CDR3 sequence: CASSVALGDSGNTIYF. CDR3 DNA sequence: TGTGCCAGCAGCGTAGCTCTCGGGGACTCTGGAAACACCATATATTTT.

Ten or more counts support this clonotype. This chain links TRBV9 with TRBJ1-2, with a weak D call TRBD1 (5 bases). V was cut by 4 bases and J by 7 bases, with 20 bases left in between. Germline values: CDR1 SGDLS, CDR2 YYNGEE. CDR3 size: 15 residues. The CDR3 loop is CASSRNRDAQSGYTF. The CDR3 bases are TGTGCCAGCAGCAGAAACCGGGACGCCCAATCTGGCTACACCTTC.